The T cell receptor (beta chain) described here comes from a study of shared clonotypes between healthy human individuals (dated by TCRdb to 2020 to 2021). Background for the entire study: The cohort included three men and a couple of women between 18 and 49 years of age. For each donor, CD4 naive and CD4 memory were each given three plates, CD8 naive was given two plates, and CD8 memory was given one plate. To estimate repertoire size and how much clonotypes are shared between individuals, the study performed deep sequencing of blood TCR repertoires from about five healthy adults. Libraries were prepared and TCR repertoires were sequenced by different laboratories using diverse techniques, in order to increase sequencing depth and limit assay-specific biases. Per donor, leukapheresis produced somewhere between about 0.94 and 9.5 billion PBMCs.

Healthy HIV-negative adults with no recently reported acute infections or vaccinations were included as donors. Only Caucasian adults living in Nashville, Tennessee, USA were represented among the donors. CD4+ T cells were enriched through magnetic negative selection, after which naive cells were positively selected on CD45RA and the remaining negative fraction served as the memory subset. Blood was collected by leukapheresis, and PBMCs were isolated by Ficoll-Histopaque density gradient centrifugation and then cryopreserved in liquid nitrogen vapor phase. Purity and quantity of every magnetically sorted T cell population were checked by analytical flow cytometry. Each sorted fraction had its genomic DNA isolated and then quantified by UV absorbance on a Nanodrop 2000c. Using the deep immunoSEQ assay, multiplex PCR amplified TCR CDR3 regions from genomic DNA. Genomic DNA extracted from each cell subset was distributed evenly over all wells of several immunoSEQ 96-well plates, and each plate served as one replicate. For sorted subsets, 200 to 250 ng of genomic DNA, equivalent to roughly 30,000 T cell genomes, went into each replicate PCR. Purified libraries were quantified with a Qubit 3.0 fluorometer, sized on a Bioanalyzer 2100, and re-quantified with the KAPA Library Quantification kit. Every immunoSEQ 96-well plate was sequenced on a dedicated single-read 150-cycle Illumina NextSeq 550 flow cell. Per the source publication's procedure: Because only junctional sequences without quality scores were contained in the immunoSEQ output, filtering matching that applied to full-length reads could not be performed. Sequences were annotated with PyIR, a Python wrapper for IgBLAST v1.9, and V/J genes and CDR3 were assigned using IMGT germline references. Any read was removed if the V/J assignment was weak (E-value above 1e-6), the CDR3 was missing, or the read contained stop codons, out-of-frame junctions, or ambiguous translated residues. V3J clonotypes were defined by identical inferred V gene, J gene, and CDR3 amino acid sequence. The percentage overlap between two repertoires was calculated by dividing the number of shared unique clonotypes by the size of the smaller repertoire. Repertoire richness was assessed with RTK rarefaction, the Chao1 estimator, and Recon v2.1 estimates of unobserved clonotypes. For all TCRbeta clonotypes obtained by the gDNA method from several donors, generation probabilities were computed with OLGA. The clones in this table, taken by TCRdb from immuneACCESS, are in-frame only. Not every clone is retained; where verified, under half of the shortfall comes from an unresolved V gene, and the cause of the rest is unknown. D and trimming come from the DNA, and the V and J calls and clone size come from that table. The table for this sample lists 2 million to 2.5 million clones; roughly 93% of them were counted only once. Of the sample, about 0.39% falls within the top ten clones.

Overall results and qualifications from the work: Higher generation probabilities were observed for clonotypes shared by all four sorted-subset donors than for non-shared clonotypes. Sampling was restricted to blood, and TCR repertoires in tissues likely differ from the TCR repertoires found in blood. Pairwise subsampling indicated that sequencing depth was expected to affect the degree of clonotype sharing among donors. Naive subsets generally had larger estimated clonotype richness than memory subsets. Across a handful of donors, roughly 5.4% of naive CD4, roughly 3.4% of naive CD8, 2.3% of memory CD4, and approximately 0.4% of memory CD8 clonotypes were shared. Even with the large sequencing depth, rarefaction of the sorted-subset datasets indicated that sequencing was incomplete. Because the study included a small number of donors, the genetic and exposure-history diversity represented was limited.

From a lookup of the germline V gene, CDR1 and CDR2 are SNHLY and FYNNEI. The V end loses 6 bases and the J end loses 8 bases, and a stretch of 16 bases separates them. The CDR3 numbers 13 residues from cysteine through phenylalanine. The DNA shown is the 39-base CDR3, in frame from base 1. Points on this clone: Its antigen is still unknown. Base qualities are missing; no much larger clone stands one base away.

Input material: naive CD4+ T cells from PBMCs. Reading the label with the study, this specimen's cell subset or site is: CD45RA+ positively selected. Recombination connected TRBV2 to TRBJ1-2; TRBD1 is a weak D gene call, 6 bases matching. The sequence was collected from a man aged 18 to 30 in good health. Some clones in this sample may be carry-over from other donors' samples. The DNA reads TGTGCCAGCAGCTTCACAGGGAACGGGGGCTACACCTTC. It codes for CASSFTGNGGYTF.